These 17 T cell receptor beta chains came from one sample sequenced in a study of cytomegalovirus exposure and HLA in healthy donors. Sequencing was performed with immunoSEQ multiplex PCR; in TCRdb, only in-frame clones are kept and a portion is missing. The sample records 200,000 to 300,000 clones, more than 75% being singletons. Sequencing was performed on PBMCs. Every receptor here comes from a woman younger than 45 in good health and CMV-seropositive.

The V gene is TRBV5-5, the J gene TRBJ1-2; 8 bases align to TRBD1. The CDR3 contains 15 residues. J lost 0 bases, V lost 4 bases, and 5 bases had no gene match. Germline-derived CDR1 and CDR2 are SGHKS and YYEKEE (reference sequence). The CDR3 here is CASSVGQGTNYGYTF. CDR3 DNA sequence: TGTGCCAGCAGCGTAGGACAGGGTACTAACTATGGCTACACCTTC.

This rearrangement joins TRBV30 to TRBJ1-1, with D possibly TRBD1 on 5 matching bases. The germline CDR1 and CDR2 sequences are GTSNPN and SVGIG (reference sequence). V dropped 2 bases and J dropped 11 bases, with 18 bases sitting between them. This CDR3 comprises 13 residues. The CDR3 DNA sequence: TGTGCCTGGAGTCCGGGACTCCCTCGAGGGGCTTTCTTT. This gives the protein CAWSPGLPRGAFF.

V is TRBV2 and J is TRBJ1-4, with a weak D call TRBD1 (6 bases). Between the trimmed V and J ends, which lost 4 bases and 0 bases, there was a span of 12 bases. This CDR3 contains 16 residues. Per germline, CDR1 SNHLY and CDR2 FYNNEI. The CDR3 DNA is TGTGCCAGCAGTGTGCGGGGGCGCTCAACTAATGAAAAACTGTTTTTT. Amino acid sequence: CASSVRGRSTNEKLFF.

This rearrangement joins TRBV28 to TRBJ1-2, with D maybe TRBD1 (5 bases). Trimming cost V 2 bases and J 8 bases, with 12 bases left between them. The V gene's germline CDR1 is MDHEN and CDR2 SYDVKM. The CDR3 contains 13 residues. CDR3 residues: CASSLLPTEGYTF. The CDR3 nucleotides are TGTGCCAGCAGTTTACTCCCGACAGAGGGCTACACCTTC.

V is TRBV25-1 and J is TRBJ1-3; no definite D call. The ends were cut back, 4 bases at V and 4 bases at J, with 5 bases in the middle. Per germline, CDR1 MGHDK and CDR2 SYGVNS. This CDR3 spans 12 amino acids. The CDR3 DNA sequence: TGTGCCAGCAGTGTCGCGGGAAACACCATATATTTT. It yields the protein CASSVAGNTIYF.

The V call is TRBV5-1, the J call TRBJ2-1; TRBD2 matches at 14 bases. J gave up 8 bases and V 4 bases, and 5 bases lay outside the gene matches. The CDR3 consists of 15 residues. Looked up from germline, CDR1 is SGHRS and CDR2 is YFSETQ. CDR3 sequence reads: CASSTGLAGGDEQFF. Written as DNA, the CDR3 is TGCGCCAGCAGCACAGGACTAGCGGGAGGAGATGAGCAGTTCTTC.

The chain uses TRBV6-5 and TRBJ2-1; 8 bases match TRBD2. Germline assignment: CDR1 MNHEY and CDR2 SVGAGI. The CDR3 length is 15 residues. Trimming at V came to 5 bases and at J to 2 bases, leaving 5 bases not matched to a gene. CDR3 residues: CASSPREGPYNEQFF. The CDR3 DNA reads TGTGCCAGCAGTCCTCGGGAGGGACCCTACAATGAGCAGTTCTTC.

CDR3 bases: TGTGCCAGCAGTTACAAGACACAAACCGGGGAGCTGTTTTTT. It translates to CASSYKTQTGELFF. This chain links TRBV6-6 with TRBJ2-2; no clear D gene. Germline V gene data show CDR1 as MNHNY and CDR2 as SVGAGI (reference sequence). V shed 2 bases and J shed 5 bases, with 9 bases lying between them. This CDR3 contains 14 residues.

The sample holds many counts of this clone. The CDR3 loop is CASSIPGRSYNEQFF. The CDR3 region has the DNA TGTGCCAGTAGTATTCCCGGGAGGAGTTACAATGAGCAGTTCTTC. V and J are TRBV19 and TRBJ2-1; 7 bases are shared with TRBD2. The CDR3 has 15 residues. J gave up 4 bases and V 3 bases, and 6 bases lay outside the gene matches. CDR1 and CDR2 (germline): LNHDA, SQIVND (reference sequence). Full variable domain (outside the CDR3, taken from reference TRBV19 and TRBJ2-1): DGGITQSPKYLFRKEGQNVTLSCEQNLNHDAMYWYRQDPGQGLRLIYYSQIVNDFQKGDIAEGYSVSREKKESFPLTVTSAQKNPTAFYLCASSIPGRSYNEQFFGPGTRLTVL.

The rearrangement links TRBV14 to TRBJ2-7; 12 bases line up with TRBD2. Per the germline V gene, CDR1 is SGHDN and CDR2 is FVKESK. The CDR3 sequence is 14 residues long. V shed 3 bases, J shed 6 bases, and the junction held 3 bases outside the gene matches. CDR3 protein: CASSQSGLAGEQYF. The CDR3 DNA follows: TGTGCCAGCAGCCAGTCGGGACTAGCGGGCGAGCAGTACTTC.

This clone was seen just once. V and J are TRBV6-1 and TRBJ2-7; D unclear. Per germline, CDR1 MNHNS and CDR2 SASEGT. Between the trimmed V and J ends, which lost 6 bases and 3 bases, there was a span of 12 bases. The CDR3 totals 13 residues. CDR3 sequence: CASSLRVFYEQYF. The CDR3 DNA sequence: TGTGCCAGCAGCCTACGGGTTTTCTACGAGCAGTACTTC.

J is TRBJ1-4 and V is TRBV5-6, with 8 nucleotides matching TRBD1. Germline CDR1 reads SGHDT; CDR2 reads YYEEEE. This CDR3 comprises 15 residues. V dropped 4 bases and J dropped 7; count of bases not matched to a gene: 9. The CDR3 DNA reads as TGTGCCAGCAGCCCCAGGGGGCAAGGTGGTGAAAAACTGTTTTTT. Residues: CASSPRGQGGEKLFF.

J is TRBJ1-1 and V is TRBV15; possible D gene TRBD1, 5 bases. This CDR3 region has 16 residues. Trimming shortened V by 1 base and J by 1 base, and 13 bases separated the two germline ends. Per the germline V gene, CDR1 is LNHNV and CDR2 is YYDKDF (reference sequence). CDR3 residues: CATSRGVGRANTEAFF. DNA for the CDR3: TGTGCCACCAGCAGAGGGGTTGGCAGGGCGAACACTGAAGCTTTCTTT.

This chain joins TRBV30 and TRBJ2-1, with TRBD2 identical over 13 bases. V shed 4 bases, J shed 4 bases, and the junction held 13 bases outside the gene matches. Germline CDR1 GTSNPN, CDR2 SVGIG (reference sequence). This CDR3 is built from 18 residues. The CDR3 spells CAWTIKGGLAGTYNEQFF. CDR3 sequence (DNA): TGTGCCTGGACCATAAAGGGGGGACTAGCGGGAACTTACAATGAGCAGTTCTTC.

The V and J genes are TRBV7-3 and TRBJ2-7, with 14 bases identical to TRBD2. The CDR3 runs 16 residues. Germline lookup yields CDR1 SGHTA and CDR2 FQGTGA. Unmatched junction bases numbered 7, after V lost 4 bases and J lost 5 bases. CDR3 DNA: TGTGCCAGCAGCTGGGGGACTAGCGGGAGATCTGACGAGCAGTACTTC. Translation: CASSWGTSGRSDEQYF.

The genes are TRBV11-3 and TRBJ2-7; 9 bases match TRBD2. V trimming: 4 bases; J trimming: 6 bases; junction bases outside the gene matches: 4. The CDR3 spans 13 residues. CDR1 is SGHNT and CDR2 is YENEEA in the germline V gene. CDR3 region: CASSSLTSGEQYF. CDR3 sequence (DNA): TGTGCCAGCAGCTCTCTGACTAGCGGCGAGCAGTACTTC.

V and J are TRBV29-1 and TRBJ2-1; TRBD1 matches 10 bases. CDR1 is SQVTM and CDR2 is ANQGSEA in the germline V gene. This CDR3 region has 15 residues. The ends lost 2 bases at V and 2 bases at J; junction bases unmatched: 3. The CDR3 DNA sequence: TGCAGCGTTGAAAGTGGACAGGGGGCCTACAATGAGCAGTTCTTC. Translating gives CSVESGQGAYNEQFF.